The 22 T cell receptor beta chains reported below all come from one sample, sequenced in a study of CD8 T cells in ankylosing spondylitis. One entry per CDR3 protein, called by TCRdb with MiXCR from the 5' RACE reads. Counted here are 230,000 or so distinct CDR3 sequences, 20% to 30% occurring once; the ten biggest clones make up roughly 0.6%. Sequencing used blood, either unsorted or a sorted T cell fraction (not recorded which). These receptors all stem from a male donor with ankylosing spondylitis or in good health (not recorded which).

This clonotype has more than one count but fewer than ten. The chain has TRBV29-1 and TRBJ2-5, with 8 bases identical to TRBD1. The CDR3 has 12 amino acids. The germline gives CDR1 SQVTM, CDR2 ANQGSEA. The V gene end was trimmed by 7 bases and the J gene end by 4 bases; junction bases not matched to a gene: 5. CDR3 in amino acids: CSDGQGAETQYF. CDR3 in DNA: TGCAGCGATGGACAGGGAGCAGAGACCCAGTACTTC.

Here the CDR3 DNA reads TGCGCCAGCAGCATCCGGGGGGATGAGCAGTTCTTC. Translated: CASSIRGDEQFF. The chain couples TRBV5-1 to TRBJ2-1; 7 positions match TRBD2. Germline V gene sequence: CDR1 SGHRS, CDR2 YFSETQ. The CDR3 has 12 residues. With 4 bases clipped from V and 8 bases from J, the junction kept 3 bases outside the gene matches.

This clonotype appeared many times. The J gene is TRBJ2-3, the V gene TRBV24-1; D is undetermined. Germline assignment: CDR1 KGHDR and CDR2 SFDVKD. CDR3 length equals 17 residues. The ends were cut back, 3 bases at V and 4 bases at J, with 19 bases in the middle. The CDR3 loop reads CATSDRTAKTLPDTQYF. The CDR3, as DNA: TGTGCCACCAGTGATCGTACGGCAAAGACCCTGCCAGATACGCAGTATTTT.

This clonotype appeared a few times. J is TRBJ2-1 and V is TRBV20-1; D gene ambiguous. The CDR3 consists of 17 residues. Germline V lookup: CDR1 DFQATT, CDR2 SNEGSKA (reference sequence). Trimming pared 1 base from V and 0 bases from J, leaving 16 bases between. The CDR3 DNA reads TGCAGTGCTAGAGGGATGGGGAACCGACACTCCTACAATGAGCAGTTCTTC. Translation: CSARGMGNRHSYNEQFF.

This clonotype was detected a few times. CDR3 sequence: CSARGATGTASVAQYF. The CDR3 DNA reads TGCAGTGCTAGAGGCGCGACCGGGACAGCCTCTGTGGCCCAGTACTTC. J is TRBJ2-5 and V is TRBV20-1; the match to TRBD1 covers 7 bases. V lost 1 base, J lost 9 bases, and 17 bases stayed unmatched. The CDR3 covers 16 residues. Germline V gene data show CDR1 as DFQATT and CDR2 as SNEGSKA (reference sequence).

Many counts were recorded for this clonotype. The J gene is TRBJ2-7, the V gene TRBV20-1, with no clear D. Germline V gene data show CDR1 as DFQATT and CDR2 as SNEGSKA (reference sequence). The CDR3 runs to 12 residues. With 6 bases removed from V and 0 bases from J, the gap between germline ends came to 9 bases. The CDR3 reads CSARPHSYEQYF. As DNA, the CDR3 is TGCAGTGCAAGGCCACACTCCTACGAGCAGTACTTC.

The chain carries TRBV6-1 and TRBJ2-7; 10 bases are shared with TRBD1. The CDR3 totals 15 residues. The trim removed 8 bases at V and 3 bases at J, leaving 10 bases unmatched. The V gene's germline CDR1 is MNHNS and CDR2 SASEGT. The CDR3 loop is CASERNRDRGYEQYF. CDR3 in DNA: TGTGCCAGCGAGCGGAACCGGGACAGGGGCTACGAGCAGTACTTC.

The chain joins TRBV28 to TRBJ2-1; TRBD1 agrees at 8 bases. V shed 6 bases, J shed 8 bases, and the junction held 9 bases outside the gene matches. The length of the CDR3 is 14 residues. Germline V gives CDR1 MDHEN, CDR2 SYDVKM. CDR3 residues: CASSAIQGVDEQFF. The CDR3, as DNA: TGTGCCAGCAGCGCCATACAGGGGGTCGATGAGCAGTTCTTC.

As regards this clonotype: The junction departs from the called germline gene at one end, perhaps through a read error. CDR3 in amino acids: CASSEVREQYF. Written as DNA, the CDR3 is TGTGCCAGCAGCGAAGTTCGCGAGCAGTACTTC. The genes are TRBV2 and TRBJ2-7; D unresolved. In germline, CDR1 is SNHLY, CDR2 FYNNEI. The CDR3 length is 11 residues.

The chain uses TRBV2 and TRBJ1-4, with D unclear. The V and J ends lost 2 bases and 6 bases respectively, with 13 bases between them. The CDR3 length is 15 residues. Germline loops: CDR1 SNHLY, CDR2 FYNNEI. This chain's CDR3 is CASSESPQNYEKLFF. The CDR3 coding sequence is TGTGCCAGCAGTGAATCACCCCAGAATTATGAAAAACTGTTTTTT.

The rearrangement uses TRBV29-1 and TRBJ1-2, with a weak D call TRBD1 (6 bases). Trimming took 5 bases from V and 2 from J, leaving 9 bases between them. The germline V gene has CDR1 SQVTM and CDR2 ANQGSEA. CDR3 length equals 12 residues. The CDR3 nucleotides are TGCAGCGTTTCCCAGGGGAACTATGGCTACACCTTC. Protein product: CSVSQGNYGYTF.

The V call is TRBV6-1, the J call TRBJ1-5; D remains ambiguous. CDR1 and CDR2 (germline): MNHNS, SASEGT. The CDR3 is 15 residues long. Trimming cost V 5 bases and J 2 bases, with 13 bases left between them. The CDR3 is CASSPRARGNQPQHF. The CDR3 DNA follows: TGTGCCAGCAGTCCTAGGGCAAGGGGCAATCAGCCCCAGCATTTT.

The chain's CDR3 is CASSLVGREQYF. As DNA, the CDR3 is TGTGCCAGCAGCTTGGTCGGTCGGGAGCAGTACTTC. This rearrangement joins TRBV5-4 to TRBJ2-7, with no clear D. Trimming removed 0 bases at V and 7 bases at J, with 8 bases between. The CDR3 is 12 residues long. Germline CDR1 reads SGHNT; CDR2 reads YYREEE (reference sequence).

Only a few counts were recorded for this clonotype. This chain links TRBV15 with TRBJ2-7, with TRBD1 as a possible D gene (6 bases). V was shortened by 5 bases and J by 2 bases, with 19 bases between the two germline ends. The CDR3 is made up of 16 amino acids. Looked up from germline, CDR1 is LNHNV and CDR2 is YYDKDF (reference sequence). For the CDR3, the DNA is TGTGCCACCAGCGGAAGACAGGCCGGTGGAGCCTACGAGCAGTACTTC. It yields the protein CATSGRQAGGAYEQYF.

This clonotype occurred many times. The V gene is TRBV12-3 or TRBV12-4, the J gene TRBJ1-6; no reliable D call. This CDR3 contains 14 residues. The V gene lost 5 bases and the J gene lost 7 bases, with 12 bases spanning the gap. CDR3 coding DNA: TGTGCCAGCAGTCAAGCACGTACAAATTCACCCCTCCACTTT. Its translation: CASSQARTNSPLHF.

The CDR3 coding sequence is TGTGCCACCAGTGATCCTGGGACAGTCCAAGAGACCCAGTACTTC. Its protein is CATSDPGTVQETQYF. J is TRBJ2-5 and V is TRBV24-1, with 7 nucleotides matching TRBD1. The ends lost 3 bases at V and 1 base at J; junction bases unmatched: 4. Germline V lookup: CDR1 KGHDR, CDR2 SFDVKD. The CDR3 is 15 residues long.

This clonotype was observed many times. The genes are TRBV29-1 and TRBJ2-5; D remains ambiguous. The V and J ends lost 4 bases and 3 bases respectively, with 6 bases between them. This CDR3 is 11 amino acids long. Per germline, CDR1 SQVTM and CDR2 ANQGSEA. The CDR3 is CSVGAKETQYF. The DNA of the CDR3 is TGCAGCGTTGGGGCGAAAGAGACCCAGTACTTC.

This chain links TRBV6-1 with TRBJ2-7; tentatively, D is TRBD2 (7 bases). Per germline, CDR1 MNHNS and CDR2 SASEGT. This CDR3 spans 14 amino acids. V was trimmed by 7 bases and J by 4 bases, leaving 17 bases between them. CDR3 amino acids: CASIQGGVAYEQYF. CDR3 nucleotide sequence: TGTGCCAGCATCCAAGGGGGGGTCGCTTACGAGCAGTACTTC.

The V call is TRBV5-1, the J call TRBJ1-1, with no clear D. The CDR3 spans 12 residues. Per the germline V gene, CDR1 is SGHRS and CDR2 is YFSETQ. Trimming pared 5 bases from V and 4 bases from J, leaving 9 bases between. The CDR3 sequence is CASRLGGTEAFF. Written as DNA, the CDR3 is TGCGCCAGCAGGTTAGGTGGCACTGAAGCTTTCTTT.

This chain links TRBV29-1 with TRBJ2-3, with unresolved D. The CDR3 is made up of 15 amino acids. Germline values: CDR1 SQVTM, CDR2 ANQGSEA. The V and J ends lost 6 bases and 0 bases respectively, with 16 bases between them. The CDR3 sequence is CSVQPSSRSTDTQYF. The DNA of the CDR3 is TGCAGCGTCCAACCCTCGAGCAGGAGCACAGATACGCAGTATTTT.

This clonotype was picked up many times. The chain employs TRBV5-1 and TRBJ2-1; no definite D call. The CDR3 loop spans 13 amino acids. Germline CDR1 and CDR2: SGHRS and YFSETQ. V was shortened by 4 bases and J by 7 bases, with 12 bases between the two germline ends. This CDR3 reads CASSPDLGNEQFF. CDR3 in DNA: TGCGCCAGCAGCCCGGACCTGGGGAATGAGCAGTTCTTC.

This clonotype was seen only a few times. The genes are TRBV20-1 and TRBJ1-6; TRBD1 matches 10 bases. The V gene's germline CDR1 is DFQATT and CDR2 SNEGSKA (reference sequence). CDR3 length equals 15 residues. J lost 14 bases, V lost 6 bases, and 16 bases had no gene match. DNA for the CDR3: TGCAGTGCCCGGCCACGGGACAGGGGCTCTGAGGCCCTCCACTTT. This encodes CSARPRDRGSEALHF.